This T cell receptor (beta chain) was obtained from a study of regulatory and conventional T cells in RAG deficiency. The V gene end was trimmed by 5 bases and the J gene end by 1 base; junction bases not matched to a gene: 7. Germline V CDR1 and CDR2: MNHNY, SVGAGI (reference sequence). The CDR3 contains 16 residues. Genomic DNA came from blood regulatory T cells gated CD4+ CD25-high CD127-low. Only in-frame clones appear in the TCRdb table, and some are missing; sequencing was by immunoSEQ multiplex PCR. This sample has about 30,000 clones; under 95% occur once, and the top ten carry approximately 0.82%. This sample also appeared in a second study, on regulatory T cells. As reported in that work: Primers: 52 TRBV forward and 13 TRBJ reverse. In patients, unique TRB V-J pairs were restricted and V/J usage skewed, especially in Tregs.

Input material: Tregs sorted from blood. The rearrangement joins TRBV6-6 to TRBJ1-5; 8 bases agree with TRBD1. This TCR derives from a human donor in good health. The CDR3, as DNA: TGTGCCAGCAGTGCCAGGACAGGGCTGAGCAATCAGCCCCAGCATTTT. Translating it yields CASSARTGLSNQPQHF.